These 10 T cell receptor beta chains were all obtained from the same sample, sequenced in a study of identical twins. One entry per CDR3 protein results from TCRdb running MiXCR on the 5' RACE reads. The sample lists around 570,000 distinct CDR3 sequences; 9.5% to 10% were seen once. This sample also belongs to another study, concerning yellow fever vaccine responses in identical twins.

The sample was PBMCs. These receptors originate from a woman aged 18-29 years in good health.

This clonotype was picked up a small number of times. The J gene is TRBJ2-7, the V gene TRBV7-9, with D uncertain. Germline V gene lookup returns CDR1 SEHNR and CDR2 FQNEAQ (reference sequence). The CDR3 consists of 14 residues. V was trimmed by 5 bases and J by 3 bases, leaving 14 bases between them. The CDR3 loop is CASSPLRTVYEQYF. The CDR3 DNA reads as TGTGCCAGCAGCCCCCTACGGACCGTCTACGAGCAGTACTTC. Full variable domain (missing parts from reference TRBV7-9 and TRBJ2-7): DTGVSQNPRHKITKRGQNVTFRCDPISEHNRLYWYRQTLGQGPEFLTYFQNEAQLEKSRLLSDRFSAERPKGSFSTLEIQRTEQGDSAMYLCASSPLRTVYEQYFGPGTRLTVT.

This clonotype was found a few times. V is TRBV3-1 and J is TRBJ1-1; TRBD1 is a possible D gene (5 bases). The V gene's germline CDR1 is LGHDT and CDR2 YNNKEL (reference sequence). V lost 0 bases to trimming and J lost 5 bases, with 16 bases between them. CDR3 length equals 16 residues. The CDR3 region is CASSQDFSGRRTEAFF. The CDR3 nucleotides are TGTGCCAGCAGCCAAGATTTTTCAGGGAGGCGTACTGAAGCTTTCTTT. Drawing the rest from reference TRBV3-1 and TRBJ1-1, the complete variable domain is DTAVSQTPKYLVTQMGNDKSIKCEQNLGHDTMYWYKQDSKKFLKIMFSYNNKELIINETVPNRFSPKSPDKAHLNLHINSLELGDSAVYFCASSQDFSGRRTEAFFGQGTRLTVV.

The V call is TRBV7-9, the J call TRBJ2-1; the D gene is possibly TRBD2 (6 bases). The germline V gene encodes CDR1 SEHNR and CDR2 FQNEAQ (reference sequence). The CDR3 consists of 16 residues. V lost 0 bases to trimming and J lost 6 bases, with 15 bases between them. The CDR3 bases are TGTGCCAGCAGCTTAGCGAGACCCACGGGGGTCAATGAGCAGTTCTTC. Amino acids: CASSLARPTGVNEQFF.

The genes are TRBV4-3 and TRBJ2-1; D perhaps matches TRBD2 (5 bases). V gave up 0 bases and J gave up 7 bases, with 13 bases separating them. This CDR3 has 15 amino acids. Germline CDR1 is LGHNA and CDR2 is YSLEER. CDR3 nucleotide sequence: TGCGCCAGCAGCCAAGATTTATCGAGAGGGAATGAGCAGTTCTTC. Its protein product is CASSQDLSRGNEQFF.

This clonotype was recorded a few times. The chain is built from TRBV7-9 and TRBJ2-2; 9 nucleotides line up with TRBD2. CDR1 is SEHNR, CDR2 FQNEAQ, per germline (reference sequence). J lost 7 bases, V lost 7 bases, and 13 bases had no gene match. The CDR3 length is 16 residues. CDR3 sequence: CASIREAGGPVGELFF. CDR3 coding DNA: TGTGCCAGCATCCGAGAGGCGGGGGGGCCTGTCGGGGAGCTGTTTTTT.

The sample holds many counts of this clonotype. This chain connects TRBV20-1 to TRBJ2-5; perhaps TRBD2 as D (7 bases). V was clipped by 1 base and J by 5 bases, with 26 bases between them. Germline CDR1 reads DFQATT; CDR2 reads SNEGSKA (reference sequence). The CDR3 is made up of 18 amino acids. The CDR3 protein is CSARGPTGARGPLETQYF. CDR3 sequence (DNA): TGCAGTGCTAGAGGACCAACCGGCGCGCGGGGGCCGCTGGAGACCCAGTACTTC.

This clonotype was seen ten or more times. The rearrangement links TRBV6-5 to TRBJ2-7; the D gene is possibly TRBD1 (6 bases). The CDR3 covers 13 residues. The V end lost 2 bases, the J end lost 3 bases, and 8 bases lay between the germline ends. Germline CDR1 MNHEY, CDR2 SVGAGI. As DNA, the CDR3 is TGTGCCAGCAGTTACACGACAGGCTACGAGCAGTACTTC. As protein: CASSYTTGYEQYF.

The rearrangement links TRBV29-1 to TRBJ2-2, with D unclear. V lost 4 bases and J lost 2, with 8 bases in between. The CDR3 consists of 13 residues. Germline CDR1 and CDR2: SQVTM and ANQGSEA. CDR3 nucleotides: TGCAGCGTTGGACAAGATAACACCGGGGAGCTGTTTTTT. Translating it yields CSVGQDNTGELFF.

The gene calls are TRBV6-1 and TRBJ2-1; 7 bases are a match to TRBD2. CDR1 and CDR2 (germline): MNHNS, SASEGT. V was pared by 6 bases and J by 0 bases, with 8 bases of the junction left unmatched. The CDR3 covers 16 residues. CDR3 amino acids: CASSSGDYSSYNEQFF. CDR3 bases: TGTGCCAGCAGCAGTGGGGACTATAGCTCCTACAATGAGCAGTTCTTC.

This clonotype was detected only a few times. The V call is TRBV7-2, the J call TRBJ2-4, with D hard to call. The germline V and J ends were trimmed by 3 bases and 8 bases, with 11 bases remaining between them. CDR1 and CDR2 (germline): SGHTA, FQGNSA. The CDR3 totals 13 residues. The CDR3 DNA follows: TGTGCCAGCAGCTTCTATCAATCGGACATTCAGTACTTC. Its translation is CASSFYQSDIQYF.